The clone carrying this T cell receptor (beta chain) was seen repeatedly, ten times or more. What it recognizes is unknown. Using RNA transcripts as the source, TCR beta CDR3 regions were amplified. A set of HTBI primers served as the primers for a first-round RT-PCR of the TCR CDR3. Using its own MiXCR run on the multiplex PCR reads, TCRdb lists one record per CDR3 protein. Of about 540,000 distinct CDR3 sequences in the sample, more than 45% were seen once. This sample was included in a study of T cells in Graves' hyperthyroidism and ophthalmopathy. Study results and limitations: Before onset, by a median of about six months, the model predicted ophthalmopathy. Among clonotypes expanded in thyroid above 0.001, most were also found in blood.

Over 18 months, lack of ophthalmopathy progression marked Graves' hyperthyroidism as stable. Each diagnosis was grounded in clinical symptoms, serum thyroxine and TRAb, thyroid ultrasound, and orbital computed tomography. The TCR comes from a woman aged 18-29 years with Graves' hyperthyroidism. Sequencing used peripheral blood or thyroid tissue (not recorded which).

The CDR3 coding sequence is TGCGCCAGCAGCTTGGGGACTAGCGGGAGACAAGAACACGAGCAGTACTTC. Residues: CASSLGTSGRQEHEQYF. The V call is TRBV5-1, the J call TRBJ2-7, with 13 bases that match TRBD2. This CDR3 region has 17 residues. V shed 0 bases, J shed 5 bases, and the junction held 8 bases outside the gene matches. The germline V gene has CDR1 SGHRS and CDR2 YFSETQ. The full variable domain, in which reference TRBV5-1 and TRBJ2-7 provide the parts outside the CDR3, is KAGVTQTPRYLIKTRGQQVTLSCSPISGHRSVSWYQQTPGQGLQFLFEYFSETQRNKGNFPGRFSGRQFSNSRSEMNVSTLELGDSALYLCASSLGTSGRQEHEQYFGPGTRLTVT.